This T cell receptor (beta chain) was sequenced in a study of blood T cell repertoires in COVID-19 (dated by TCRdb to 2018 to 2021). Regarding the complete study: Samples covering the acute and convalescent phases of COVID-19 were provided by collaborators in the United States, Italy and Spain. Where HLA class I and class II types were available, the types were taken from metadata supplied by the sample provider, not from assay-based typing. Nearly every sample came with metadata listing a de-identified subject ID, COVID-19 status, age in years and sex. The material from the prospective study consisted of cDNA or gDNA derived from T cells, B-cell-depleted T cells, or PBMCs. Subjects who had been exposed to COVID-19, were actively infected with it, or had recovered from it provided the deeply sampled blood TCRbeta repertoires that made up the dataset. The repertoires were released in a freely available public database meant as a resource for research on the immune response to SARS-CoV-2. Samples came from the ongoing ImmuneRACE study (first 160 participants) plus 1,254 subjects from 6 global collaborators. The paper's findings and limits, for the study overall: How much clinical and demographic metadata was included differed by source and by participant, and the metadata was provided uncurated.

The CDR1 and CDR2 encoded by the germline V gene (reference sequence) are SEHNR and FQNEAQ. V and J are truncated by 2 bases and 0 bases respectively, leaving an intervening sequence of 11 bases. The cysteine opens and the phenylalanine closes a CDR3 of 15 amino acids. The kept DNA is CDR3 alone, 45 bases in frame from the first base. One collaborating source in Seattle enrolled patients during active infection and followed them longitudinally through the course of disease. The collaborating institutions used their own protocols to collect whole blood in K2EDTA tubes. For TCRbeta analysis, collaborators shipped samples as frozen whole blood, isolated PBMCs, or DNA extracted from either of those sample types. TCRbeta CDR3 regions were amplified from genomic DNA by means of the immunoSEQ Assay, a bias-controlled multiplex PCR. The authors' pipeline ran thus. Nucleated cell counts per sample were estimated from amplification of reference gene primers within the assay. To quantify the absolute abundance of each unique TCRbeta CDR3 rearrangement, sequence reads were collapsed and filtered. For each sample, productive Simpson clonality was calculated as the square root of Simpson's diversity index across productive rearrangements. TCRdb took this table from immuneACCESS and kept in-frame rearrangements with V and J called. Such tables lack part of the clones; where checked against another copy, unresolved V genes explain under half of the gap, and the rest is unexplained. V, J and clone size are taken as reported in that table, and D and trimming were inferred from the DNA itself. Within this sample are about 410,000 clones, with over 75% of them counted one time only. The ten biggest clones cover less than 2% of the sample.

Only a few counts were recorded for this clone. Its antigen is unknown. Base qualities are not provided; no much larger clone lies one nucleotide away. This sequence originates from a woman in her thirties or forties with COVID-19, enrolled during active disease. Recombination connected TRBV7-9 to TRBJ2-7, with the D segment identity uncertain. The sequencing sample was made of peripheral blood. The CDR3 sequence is CASSLSGGGSYEQYF. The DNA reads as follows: TGTGCCAGCAGCTTATCCGGTGGTGGCTCCTACGAGCAGTACTTC.